This TCR beta chain is from a study of CD8 T cells in Susac syndrome. An input of roughly 0.5 to 1 ug of RNA was subjected to reverse transcription using random hexamers. Amplification of TCR beta CDR3 was carried out by immunoSEQ multiplex PCR, which covered 54 Vbeta and 13 Jbeta segments. MiXCR, applied by TCRdb to the immunoSEQ multiplex PCR reads, yields one record per CDR3 protein. The sample shows about 190,000 distinct CDR3 sequences, 95% of them seen only once. Healthy donors constituted the control group, matched for age and sex. TEMRA cells were FACS-enriched, with CD8+ and CD4+ T cells isolated negatively. CDR3 length: 12 residues. Germline CDR1 is MGHRA and CDR2 is YSYEKL. V shed 2 bases and J shed 4 bases, with 5 bases lying between them.

The receptor was derived from a human donor in good health. This sequence joins TRBV4-1 and TRBJ1-2; D is ambiguous. Specimen: CD4+ T cells from PBMCs. The CDR3: CASSQPSYGYTF. The CDR3 DNA reads as TGCGCCAGCAGCCAACCTAGCTATGGCTACACCTTC.